The 21 T cell receptor beta chains presented below share a single source sample, sequenced in a study of vaccination and CD4 T cells after COVID-19 (dated by TCRdb to the early 2020s). The library was obtained by PCR. These reads were obtained on an Illumina iSeq 100. TCR sequencing of DNA from cultured CD4+ T cells used the Oncomine TCR Beta short-read assay at the Johns Hopkins FTIC core. TCRdb cleaned the public reads at Q25 with fastp, built clones with MiXCR and kept in-frame beta chains. Rows with a matching CDR3 protein are joined into one entry that keeps the most common DNA and genes. Present in this sample are roughly 20,000 distinct CDR3 sequences, about 56% of which were seen just once. 7.4% of the sample comes from the top ten. Reading the label with the study, this specimen's treatment or condition is: roughly nine-day PBMC culture with coronavirus spike peptide pools or control peptides (ViraFEST assay).

Antigen specificity for these receptors is unknown. Sequencing was done on a sample of CD4+ T cells from blood, cultured in vitro. The receptor source for this set is a human donor who had recovered from COVID-19.

The sample holds a few counts of this clonotype. This chain joins TRBV6-5 and TRBJ2-7; unclear D gene. V dropped 3 bases and J dropped 5 bases, with 14 bases sitting between them. This CDR3 has 14 amino acids. Per germline, CDR1 MNHEY and CDR2 SVGAGI. CDR3 DNA: TGTGCCAGCAGTTATGGGTCAGCTAGGGACGAGCAGTACTTC. It encodes CASSYGSARDEQYF.

The chain uses TRBV12-3 or TRBV12-4 and TRBJ1-2; D remains ambiguous. CDR3 size: 13 residues. Trimming pared 3 bases from V and 0 bases from J, leaving 5 bases between. The chain's CDR3 is CASSLRANYGYTF. In DNA, the CDR3 is TGTGCCAGCAGTTTGAGGGCTAACTATGGCTACACCTTC.

V usage is TRBV7-2 and J usage is TRBJ2-3, with D hard to call. There are 14 residues in the CDR3. Germline loops: CDR1 SGHTA, CDR2 FQGNSA. V lost 3 bases, J lost 0 bases, and 7 bases lay in between. The CDR3 spells CASSFGASTDTQYF. CDR3 in DNA: TGTGCCAGCAGCTTCGGCGCGAGCACAGATACGCAGTATTTT. Full variable domain (outside the CDR3, taken from reference TRBV7-2 and TRBJ2-3): GAGVSQSPSNKVTEKGKDVELRCDPISGHTALYWYRQSLGQGLEFLIYFQGNSAPDKSGLPSDRFSAERTGGSVSTLTIQRTQQEDSAVYLCASSFGASTDTQYFGPGTRLTVL.

This clonotype was observed a few times. The chain uses TRBV6-1 and TRBJ1-1, with 7 nucleotides matching TRBD1. Unmatched junction bases numbered 10, after V lost 6 bases and J lost 3 bases. The CDR3 runs to 15 residues. Germline assignment: CDR1 MNHNS and CDR2 SASEGT. CDR3 region: CASRPRQGLHTEAFF. The CDR3 nucleotides are TGTGCCAGCAGGCCCCGACAGGGTTTACACACTGAAGCTTTCTTT.

The rearrangement uses TRBV10-3 and TRBJ1-1, with a tentative D call TRBD1 (6 bases). V dropped 4 bases and J dropped 2 bases, with 23 bases sitting between them. The germline gives CDR1 ENHRY, CDR2 SYGVKD. The CDR3 sequence is 18 residues long. CDR3 DNA sequence: TGTGCCATCAGTGGGGGGGCGCCTTTGGGGGGATCAAACACTGAAGCTTTCTTT. It codes for CAISGGAPLGGSNTEAFF.

This clonotype turned up a few times. The chain carries TRBV6-5 and TRBJ1-2; a possible D gene is TRBD1 (5 bases). Germline assignment: CDR1 MNHEY and CDR2 SVGAGI. V was shortened by 0 bases and J by 8 bases, with 10 bases between the two germline ends. This CDR3 region has 13 residues. The CDR3 DNA reads as TGTGCCAGCAGTTACTCGGGGGTGAGCGGCTACACCTTC. This translates into CASSYSGVSGYTF.

This chain links TRBV20-1 with TRBJ2-7; perhaps TRBD2 as D (7 bases). The CDR3 contains 19 residues. Trimming cost V 0 bases and J 7 bases, with 31 bases left between them. Per germline, CDR1 DFQATT and CDR2 SNEGSKA (reference sequence). In nucleotides, the CDR3 is TGCAGTGCTAGAGATCGGGGGGCTGGCGGCCCTTCCGGACTGGGGGAGCAGTACTTC. As protein: CSARDRGAGGPSGLGEQYF.

This sequence joins TRBV5-1 and TRBJ2-5; TRBD1 agrees at 9 bases. CDR3 length: 14 amino acids. Germline V lookup: CDR1 SGHRS, CDR2 YFSETQ. J gave up 2 bases and V 4 bases, and 3 bases lay outside the gene matches. The CDR3 DNA follows: TGCGCCAGCAGCCTCGGGACAGGGCAAGAGACCCAGTACTTC. The encoded protein is CASSLGTGQETQYF.

The rearrangement links TRBV6-1 to TRBJ1-2; weak D call: TRBD1 (6 bases). V was shortened by 3 bases and J by 4 bases, with 12 bases between the two germline ends. The CDR3 is 14 amino acids. Germline lookup yields CDR1 MNHNS and CDR2 SASEGT. The CDR3 region is CASSETGLFYGYTF. CDR3 coding DNA: TGTGCCAGCAGTGAGACAGGTCTTTTCTATGGCTACACCTTC.

CDR3 protein: CSARPRGEMNTEAFF. CDR3 nucleotides: TGCAGTGCTAGACCCCGAGGGGAGATGAACACTGAAGCTTTCTTT. J is TRBJ1-1 and V is TRBV20-1, with a possible D match to TRBD1 (5 bases). Trimming left V 2 bases short and J 0 bases short, with 13 bases between. CDR3 length: 15 amino acids. The germline V gene has CDR1 DFQATT and CDR2 SNEGSKA (reference sequence).

The sample holds a few counts of this clonotype. The chain couples TRBV20-1 to TRBJ2-3, with D hard to call. Trimming cost V 6 bases and J 2 bases, with 12 bases left between them. The germline gives CDR1 DFQATT, CDR2 SNEGSKA (reference sequence). The CDR3 is 13 amino acids. DNA for the CDR3: TGCAGTGCCACCAGAACCGACACAGATACGCAGTATTTT. Amino acid sequence: CSATRTDTDTQYF.

This clonotype showed up just a few times. The CDR3 DNA is TGTGCCACCAGTGATTTTGGAAACACCATATATTTT. Its translation: CATSDFGNTIYF. The chain combines TRBV24-1 with TRBJ1-3; D ambiguous. Germline CDR1 and CDR2: KGHDR and SFDVKD. This CDR3 spans 12 amino acids. V was clipped by 1 base and J by 3 bases, with 0 bases between them.

The rearrangement joins TRBV5-5 to TRBJ1-6; TRBD1 is a possible D gene (6 bases). The V gene lost 6 bases and the J gene lost 7 bases, with 17 bases spanning the gap. The CDR3 is 15 amino acids. Looked up from germline, CDR1 is SGHKS and CDR2 is YYEKEE (reference sequence). The CDR3, as DNA: TGTGCCAGCACCAACCAAGGGACACTGAATTCACCCCTCCACTTT. Protein sequence: CASTNQGTLNSPLHF.

This chain connects TRBV20-1 to TRBJ2-3, with a weak D call TRBD1 (6 bases). V lost 1 base, J lost 0 bases, and 11 bases lay in between. CDR1 is DFQATT, CDR2 SNEGSKA, per germline (reference sequence). This CDR3 contains 15 residues. The CDR3 region has the DNA TGCAGTGCTAGAGGGGCAGGGGTTAGCACAGATACGCAGTATTTT. Translation gives CSARGAGVSTDTQYF.

The rearrangement links TRBV12-3 or TRBV12-4 to TRBJ2-7, with 14 bases matching TRBD2. J lost 4 bases, V lost 8 bases, and 7 bases had no gene match. CDR3 length: 15 amino acids. CDR3 region: CASAGGLAGAYEQYF. The CDR3 DNA reads as TGTGCCAGCGCTGGGGGACTAGCGGGAGCATACGAGCAGTACTTC.

The chain carries TRBV10-3 and TRBJ1-1; D not resolved. Trimming took 6 bases from V and 3 from J, leaving 11 bases between them. The CDR3 length is 13 residues. The germline gives CDR1 ENHRY, CDR2 SYGVKD. CDR3 sequence: CAIRTTADTEAFF. CDR3 DNA sequence: TGTGCCATCAGAACAACCGCGGACACTGAAGCTTTCTTT.

The chain carries TRBV15 and TRBJ1-2; D uncertain. V lost 0 bases and J 5 bases, leaving 10 bases between the germline ends. CDR3 length: 14 amino acids. From germline, CDR1 is LNHNV and CDR2 YYDKDF (reference sequence). CDR3 sequence reads: CATSRDALQYGYTF. The DNA for the CDR3 is TGTGCCACCAGCAGAGACGCGCTTCAGTATGGCTACACCTTC.

This chain joins TRBV6-2 or TRBV6-3 and TRBJ2-2; 8 bases agree with TRBD1. The length of the CDR3 is 17 residues. From germline, CDR1 is MNHEY and CDR2 SVGEGT. The V and J ends lost 2 bases and 4 bases, in that order; junction bases with no gene match: 9. The CDR3 DNA follows: TGTGCCAGCAGTTACGACAGGGGAAGACCAAGCACCGGGGAGCTGTTTTTT. Translation gives CASSYDRGRPSTGELFF.

The gene calls are TRBV15 and TRBJ2-5; D might be TRBD1 or TRBD2, each matching 5 bases. Germline CDR1 is LNHNV and CDR2 is YYDKDF (reference sequence). The V end lost 1 base, the J end lost 5 bases, and 17 bases lay between the germline ends. The CDR3 has 16 residues. DNA for the CDR3: TGTGCCACCAGCAGAGGACCACGGGGCGGGTGGGAGACCCAGTACTTC. This codes for CATSRGPRGGWETQYF.

J is TRBJ2-3 and V is TRBV5-4, with 8 nucleotides matching TRBD1. CDR3 size: 15 residues. J gave up 2 bases and V 4 bases, and 6 bases lay outside the gene matches. CDR1 is SGHNT and CDR2 is YYREEE in the germline V gene (reference sequence). The CDR3 DNA follows: TGTGCCAGCAGCCGACAGGGGTTGGTCACAGATACGCAGTATTTT. Its translation is CASSRQGLVTDTQYF.

This clonotype was detected a few times. The V gene is TRBV7-6, the J gene TRBJ1-1; D is undetermined. Germline V gene sequence: CDR1 SGHVS, CDR2 FNYEAQ. The CDR3 consists of 13 residues. The V and J ends lost 2 bases and 1 base respectively, with 5 bases between them. CDR3 protein: CASSLSRNTEAFF. In DNA form, the CDR3 reads TGTGCCAGCAGCTTAAGTAGGAACACTGAAGCTTTCTTT.